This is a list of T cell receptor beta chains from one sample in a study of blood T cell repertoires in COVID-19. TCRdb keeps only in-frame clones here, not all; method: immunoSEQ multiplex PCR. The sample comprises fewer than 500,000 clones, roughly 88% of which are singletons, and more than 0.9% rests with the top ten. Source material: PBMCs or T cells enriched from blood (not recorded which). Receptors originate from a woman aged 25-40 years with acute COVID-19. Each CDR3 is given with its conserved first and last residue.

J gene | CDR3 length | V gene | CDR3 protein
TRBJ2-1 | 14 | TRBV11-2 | CASSSSVTYNEQFF
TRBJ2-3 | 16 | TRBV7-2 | CASSPRTSGGTDTQYF
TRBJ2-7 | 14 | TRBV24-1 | CATSDPGQPYEQYF
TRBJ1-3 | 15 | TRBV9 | CASSETGFTGNTIYF
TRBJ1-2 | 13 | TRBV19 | CASSPDRNYGYTF
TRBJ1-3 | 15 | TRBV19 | CASSREETAGNTIYF
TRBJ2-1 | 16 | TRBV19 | CASSKLAGGPYNEQFF
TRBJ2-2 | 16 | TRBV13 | CASSLVSQGYTGELFF
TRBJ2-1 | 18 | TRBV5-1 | CASSLAPPLAGSYNEQFF
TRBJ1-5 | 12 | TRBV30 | CASGQGHQPQHF
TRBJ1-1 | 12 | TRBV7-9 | CASSPAYGGAFF
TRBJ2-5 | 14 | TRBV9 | CASSVGSGQETQYF
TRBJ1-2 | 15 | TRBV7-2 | CASSEDLGQSYGYTF
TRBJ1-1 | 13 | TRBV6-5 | CASKGQMNTEAFF
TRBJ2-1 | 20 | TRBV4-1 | CASSQEDFPLLAGGPNEQFF
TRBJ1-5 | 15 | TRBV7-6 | CASSLGTGLNQPQHF
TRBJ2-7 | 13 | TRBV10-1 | CASSAGASYEQYF
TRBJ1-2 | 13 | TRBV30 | CAWGRVLAYGYTF
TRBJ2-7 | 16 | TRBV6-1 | CASSAGQDPSPYEQYF
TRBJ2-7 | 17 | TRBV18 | CASSPIGLARTSYEQYF